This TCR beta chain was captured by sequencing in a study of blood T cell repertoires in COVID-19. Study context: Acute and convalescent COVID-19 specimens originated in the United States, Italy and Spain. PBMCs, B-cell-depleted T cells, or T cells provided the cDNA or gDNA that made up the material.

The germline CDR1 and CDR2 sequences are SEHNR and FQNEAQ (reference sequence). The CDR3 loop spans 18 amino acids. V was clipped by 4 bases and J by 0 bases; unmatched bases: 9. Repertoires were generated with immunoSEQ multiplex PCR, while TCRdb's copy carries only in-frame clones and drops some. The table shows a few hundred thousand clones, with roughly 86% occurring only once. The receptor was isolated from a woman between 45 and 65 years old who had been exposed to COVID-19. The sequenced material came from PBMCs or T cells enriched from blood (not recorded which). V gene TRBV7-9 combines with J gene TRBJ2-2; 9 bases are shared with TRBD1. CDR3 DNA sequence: TGTGCCAGCAGCTCCGAGGGGGACAGGGAGCCGAACACCGGGGAGCTGTTTTTT. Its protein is CASSSEGDREPNTGELFF.